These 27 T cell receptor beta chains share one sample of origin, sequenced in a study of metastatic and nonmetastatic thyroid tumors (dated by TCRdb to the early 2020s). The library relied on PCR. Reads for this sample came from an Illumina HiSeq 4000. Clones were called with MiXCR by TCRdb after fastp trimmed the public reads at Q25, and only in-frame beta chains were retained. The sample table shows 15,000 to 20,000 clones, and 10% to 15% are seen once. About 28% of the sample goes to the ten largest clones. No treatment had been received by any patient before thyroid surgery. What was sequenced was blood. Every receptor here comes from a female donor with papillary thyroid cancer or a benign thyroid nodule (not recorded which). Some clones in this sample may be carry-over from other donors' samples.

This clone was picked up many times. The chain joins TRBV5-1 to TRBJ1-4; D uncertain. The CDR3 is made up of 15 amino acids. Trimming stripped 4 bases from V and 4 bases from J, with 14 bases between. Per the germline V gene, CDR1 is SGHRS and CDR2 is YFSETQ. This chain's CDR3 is CASSRTDGYNEKLFF. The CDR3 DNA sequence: TGCGCCAGCAGCCGCACCGACGGTTATAATGAAAAACTGTTTTTT.

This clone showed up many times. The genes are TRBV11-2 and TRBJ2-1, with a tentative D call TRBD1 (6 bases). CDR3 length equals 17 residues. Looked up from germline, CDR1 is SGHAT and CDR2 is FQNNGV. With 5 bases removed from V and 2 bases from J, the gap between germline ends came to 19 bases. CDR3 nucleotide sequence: TGTGCCAGCAGCCCGGCCAGGGGAAGTGCACCCTACAATGAGCAGTTCTTC. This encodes CASSPARGSAPYNEQFF. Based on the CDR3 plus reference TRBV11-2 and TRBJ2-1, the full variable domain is EAGVAQSPRYKIIEKRQSVAFWCNPISGHATLYWYQQILGQGPKLLIQFQNNGVVDDSQLPKDRFSAERLKGVDSTLKIQPAKLEDSAVYLCASSPARGSAPYNEQFFGPGTRLTVL.

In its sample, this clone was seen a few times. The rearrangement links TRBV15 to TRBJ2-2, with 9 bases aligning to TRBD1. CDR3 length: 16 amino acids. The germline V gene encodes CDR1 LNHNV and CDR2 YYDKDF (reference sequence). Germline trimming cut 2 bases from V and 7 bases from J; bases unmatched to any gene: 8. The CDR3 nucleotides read TGTGCCACCAGCAGAACCTTTTACAGGGGGCGCGGGGAGCTGTTTTTT. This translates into CATSRTFYRGRGELFF.

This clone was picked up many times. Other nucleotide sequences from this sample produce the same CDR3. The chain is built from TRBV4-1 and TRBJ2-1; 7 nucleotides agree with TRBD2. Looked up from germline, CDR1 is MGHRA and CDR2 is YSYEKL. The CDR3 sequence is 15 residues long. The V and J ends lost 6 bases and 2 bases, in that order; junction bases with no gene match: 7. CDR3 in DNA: TGCGCCAGCAGTCGCGCGGGAGTCACCTACAATGAGCAGTTCTTC. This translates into CASSRAGVTYNEQFF.

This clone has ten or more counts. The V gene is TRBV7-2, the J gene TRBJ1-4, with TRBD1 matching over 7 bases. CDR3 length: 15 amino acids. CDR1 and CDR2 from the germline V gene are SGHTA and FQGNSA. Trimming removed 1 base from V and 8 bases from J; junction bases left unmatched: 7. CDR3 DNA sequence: TGTGCCAGCAGCTTAGGTTTCAGGGGACAGGAAAAACTGTTTTTT. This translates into CASSLGFRGQEKLFF.

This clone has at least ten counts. This CDR3 reads CASTQTGTQYF. The DNA of the CDR3 is TGTGCCAGCACTCAAACAGGGACCCAGTACTTC. The J gene is TRBJ2-5, the V gene TRBV11-2; TRBD1 is a possible D gene (5 bases). Trimming took 7 bases from V and 7 from J, leaving 10 bases between them. The CDR3 is made up of 11 amino acids. CDR1 and CDR2 from the germline V gene are SGHAT and FQNNGV. Full variable domain (missing parts from reference TRBV11-2 and TRBJ2-5): EAGVAQSPRYKIIEKRQSVAFWCNPISGHATLYWYQQILGQGPKLLIQFQNNGVVDDSQLPKDRFSAERLKGVDSTLKIQPAKLEDSAVYLCASTQTGTQYFGPGTRLLVL.

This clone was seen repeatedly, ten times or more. CDR3 DNA: TGTGCCAGCAGCTTAAGGACAGGGGGTACCGGGGAGCTGTTTTTT. Residues: CASSLRTGGTGELFF. The V call is TRBV7-6, the J call TRBJ2-2; the match to TRBD1 covers 10 bases. This CDR3 region has 15 residues. The germline gives CDR1 SGHVS, CDR2 FNYEAQ. With 2 bases clipped from V and 5 bases from J, the junction kept 2 bases outside the gene matches.

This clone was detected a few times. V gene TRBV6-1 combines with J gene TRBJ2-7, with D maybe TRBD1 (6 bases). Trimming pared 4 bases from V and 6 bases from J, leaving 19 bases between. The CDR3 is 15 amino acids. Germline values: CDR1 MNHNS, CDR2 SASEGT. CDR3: CASSVLPGELSEQYF. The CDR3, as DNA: TGTGCCAGCAGTGTCCTTCCAGGGGAGCTCTCCGAGCAGTACTTC.

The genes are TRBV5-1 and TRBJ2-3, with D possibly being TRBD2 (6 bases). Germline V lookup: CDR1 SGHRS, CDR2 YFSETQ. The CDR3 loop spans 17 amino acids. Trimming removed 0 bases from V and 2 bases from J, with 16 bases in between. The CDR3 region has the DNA TGCGCCAGCAGCTTGGCCCCTAGCGCGCTATTCACAGATACGCAGTATTTT. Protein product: CASSLAPSALFTDTQYF.

CDR3 amino acids: CAISEYGGDHSYNEQFF. Here the CDR3 DNA reads TGTGCCATCAGTGAGTACGGGGGGGATCATTCCTACAATGAGCAGTTCTTC. The genes are TRBV10-3 and TRBJ2-1, with 8 nucleotides matching TRBD2. The CDR3 extends over 17 amino acids. After removal of 1 base from V and 1 base from J, the junction contained 6 bases not matched to a gene. Germline values: CDR1 ENHRY, CDR2 SYGVKD.

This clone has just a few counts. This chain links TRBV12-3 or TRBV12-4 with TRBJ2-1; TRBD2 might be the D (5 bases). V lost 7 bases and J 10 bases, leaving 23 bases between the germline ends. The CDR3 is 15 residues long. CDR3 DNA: TGTGCCAGCACCCCAACGGTCTCACTAGACACAGAGCAGTTCTTC. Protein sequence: CASTPTVSLDTEQFF.

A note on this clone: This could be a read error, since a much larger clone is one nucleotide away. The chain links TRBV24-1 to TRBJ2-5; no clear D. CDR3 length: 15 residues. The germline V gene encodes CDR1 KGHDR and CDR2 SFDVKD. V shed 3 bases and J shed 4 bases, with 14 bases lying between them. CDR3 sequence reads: CATSDGSLDRETQYF. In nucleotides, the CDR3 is TGTGCCACCAGTGATGGCTCCCTAGATAGAGAGACCCAGTACTTC.

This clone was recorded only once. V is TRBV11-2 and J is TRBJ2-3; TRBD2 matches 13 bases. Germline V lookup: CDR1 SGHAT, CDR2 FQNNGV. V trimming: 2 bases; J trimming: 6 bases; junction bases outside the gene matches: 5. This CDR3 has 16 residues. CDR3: CASSLLTSGRRDTQYF. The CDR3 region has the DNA TGTGCCAGCAGCTTACTGACTAGCGGGAGGAGGGATACGCAGTATTTT. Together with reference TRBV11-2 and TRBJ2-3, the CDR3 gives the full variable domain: EAGVAQSPRYKIIEKRQSVAFWCNPISGHATLYWYQQILGQGPKLLIQFQNNGVVDDSQLPKDRFSAERLKGVDSTLKIQPAKLEDSAVYLCASSLLTSGRRDTQYFGPGTRLTVL.

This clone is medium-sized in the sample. The DNA of the CDR3 is TGTGCCACCAGCAGGGCGGGTCCAGTGTACGAGCAGTACTTC. This codes for CATSRAGPVYEQYF. V and J are TRBV15 and TRBJ2-7; D is perhaps TRBD2 (5 bases). Germline V gene sequence: CDR1 LNHNV, CDR2 YYDKDF (reference sequence). The length of the CDR3 is 14 residues. V was cut by 3 bases and J by 4 bases, with 13 bases left in between.

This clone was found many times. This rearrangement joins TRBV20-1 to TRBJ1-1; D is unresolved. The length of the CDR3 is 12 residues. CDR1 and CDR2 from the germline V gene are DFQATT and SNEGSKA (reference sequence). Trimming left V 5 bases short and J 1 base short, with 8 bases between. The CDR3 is CSAPDRNTEAFF. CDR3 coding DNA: TGCAGTGCTCCGGATCGGAACACTGAAGCTTTCTTT.

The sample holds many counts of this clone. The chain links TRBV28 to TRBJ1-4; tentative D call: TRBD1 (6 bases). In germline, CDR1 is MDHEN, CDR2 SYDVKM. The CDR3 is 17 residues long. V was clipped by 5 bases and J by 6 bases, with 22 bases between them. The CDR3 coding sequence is TGTGCCAGCAGTACACCCCGGTTAGGGGGTTTTCATGAAAAACTGTTTTTT. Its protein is CASSTPRLGGFHEKLFF.

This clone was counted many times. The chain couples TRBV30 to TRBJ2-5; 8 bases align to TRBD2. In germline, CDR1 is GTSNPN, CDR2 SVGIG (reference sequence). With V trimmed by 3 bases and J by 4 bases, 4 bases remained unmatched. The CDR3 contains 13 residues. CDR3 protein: CAWSGLAGETQYF. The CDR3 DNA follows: TGTGCCTGGAGCGGGCTAGCGGGAGAGACCCAGTACTTC.

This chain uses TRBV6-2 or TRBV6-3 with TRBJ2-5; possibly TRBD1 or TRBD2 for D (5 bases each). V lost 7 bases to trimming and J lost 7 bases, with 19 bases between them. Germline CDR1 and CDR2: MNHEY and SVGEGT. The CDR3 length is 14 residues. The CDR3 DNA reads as TGTGCCAGCACCCCTGGAATGCAGAGGGGGACCCAGTACTTC. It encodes CASTPGMQRGTQYF.

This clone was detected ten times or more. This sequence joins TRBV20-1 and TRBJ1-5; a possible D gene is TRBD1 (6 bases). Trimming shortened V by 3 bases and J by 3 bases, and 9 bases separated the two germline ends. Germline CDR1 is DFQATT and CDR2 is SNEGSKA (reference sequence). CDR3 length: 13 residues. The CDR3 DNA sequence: TGCAGTGCTAGCCGGGACACCAATCAGCCCCAGCATTTT. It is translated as CSASRDTNQPQHF.

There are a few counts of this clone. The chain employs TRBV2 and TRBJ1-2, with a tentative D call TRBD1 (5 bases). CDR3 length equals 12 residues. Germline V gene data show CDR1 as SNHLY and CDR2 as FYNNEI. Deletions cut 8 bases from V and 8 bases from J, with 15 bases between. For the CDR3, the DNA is TGTGCCAGCTTTGGGGCGGGCTCAGGCTACACCTTC. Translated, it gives CASFGAGSGYTF.

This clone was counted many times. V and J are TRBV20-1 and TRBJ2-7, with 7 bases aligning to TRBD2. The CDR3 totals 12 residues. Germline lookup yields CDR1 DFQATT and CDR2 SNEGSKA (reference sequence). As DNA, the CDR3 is TGCGGGAGAGCGGGGACCAAAGGGGAGCAGTACTTC. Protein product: CGRAGTKGEQYF.

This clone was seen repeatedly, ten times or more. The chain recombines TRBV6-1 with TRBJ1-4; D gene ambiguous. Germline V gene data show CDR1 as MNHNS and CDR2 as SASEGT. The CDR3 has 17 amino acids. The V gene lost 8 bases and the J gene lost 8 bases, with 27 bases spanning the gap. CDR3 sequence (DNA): TGTGCCAGCCATCAACTTCTAAGGAGGGCCCTATGGGAAAAACTGTTTTTT. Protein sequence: CASHQLLRRALWEKLFF.

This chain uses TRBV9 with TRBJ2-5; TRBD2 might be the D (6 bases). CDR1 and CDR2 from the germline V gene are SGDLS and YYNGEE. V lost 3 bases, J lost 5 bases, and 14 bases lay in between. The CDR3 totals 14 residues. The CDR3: CASSGGLPVETQYF. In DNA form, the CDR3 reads TGTGCCAGCAGCGGGGGACTCCCGGTGGAGACCCAGTACTTC.

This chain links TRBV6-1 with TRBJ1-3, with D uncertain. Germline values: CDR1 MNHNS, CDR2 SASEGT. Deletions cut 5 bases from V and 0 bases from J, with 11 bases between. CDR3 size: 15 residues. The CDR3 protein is CASSHAGGSGNTIYF. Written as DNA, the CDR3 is TGTGCCAGCAGTCATGCAGGAGGCTCTGGAAACACCATATATTTT.

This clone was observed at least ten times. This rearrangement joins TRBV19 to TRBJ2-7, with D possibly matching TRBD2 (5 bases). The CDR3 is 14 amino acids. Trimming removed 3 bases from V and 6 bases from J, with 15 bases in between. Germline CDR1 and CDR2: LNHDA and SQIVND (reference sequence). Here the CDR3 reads CASSMISDSGEQYF. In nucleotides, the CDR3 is TGTGCCAGTAGTATGATATCGGACTCCGGCGAGCAGTACTTC.

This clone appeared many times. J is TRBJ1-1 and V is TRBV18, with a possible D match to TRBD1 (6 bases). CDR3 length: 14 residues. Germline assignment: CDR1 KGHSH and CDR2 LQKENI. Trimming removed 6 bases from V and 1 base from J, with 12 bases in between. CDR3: CASSPTGENTEAFF. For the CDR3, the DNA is TGTGCCAGCTCGCCGACAGGAGAGAACACTGAAGCTTTCTTT.

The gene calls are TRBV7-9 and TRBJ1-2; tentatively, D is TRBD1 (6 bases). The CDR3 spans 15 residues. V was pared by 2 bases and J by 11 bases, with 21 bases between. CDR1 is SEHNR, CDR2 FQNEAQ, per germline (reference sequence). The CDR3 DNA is TGTGCCAGCAGCTTAATGGGGGCTCCTAACTATGTTTACACCTTC. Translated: CASSLMGAPNYVYTF.